The 5 T cell receptor beta chains presented below share a single source sample, sequenced in a study of blood T cells in healthy people across ages. Combining a sample-barcoded 5' primer with a J-beta primer mix, a second PCR ran for about 7 to 12 cycles. MiXCR was run by TCRdb on the 5' RACE reads, yielding one entry per CDR3 protein. The table has 1,300,000 or so distinct CDR3 sequences, 59% seen once. The sample comprised blood. These receptors came from a man between 18 and 35 years old in good health.

The V call is TRBV7-8, the J call TRBJ1-1; D gene ambiguous. This CDR3 has 15 amino acids. V lost 1 base and J 4 bases, leaving 13 bases between the germline ends. Germline-derived CDR1 and CDR2 are SGHVS and FQNEAQ. CDR3 DNA: TGTGCCAGCAGCTTAGTGCTGGAAGTGGGCACTGAAGCTTTCTTT. Residues: CASSLVLEVGTEAFF.

The rearrangement uses TRBV28 and TRBJ2-7, with TRBD2 matching 8 bases. This CDR3 comprises 17 residues. J was trimmed by 4 bases and V by 4 bases; bases with no gene match: 15. The germline V gene has CDR1 MDHEN and CDR2 SYDVKM. The CDR3 protein is CASSSRGGLTTPYEQYF. The CDR3 coding sequence is TGTGCCAGCAGTTCCCGGGGGGGGCTAACAACCCCTTACGAGCAGTACTTC.

The rearrangement links TRBV6-2 or TRBV6-3 to TRBJ2-5; D is possibly TRBD1 (6 bases). V lost 2 bases and J 3 bases, leaving 7 bases between the germline ends. The CDR3 is 13 residues long. Germline CDR1 is MNHEY and CDR2 is SVGEGT. The CDR3 here is CASSYPGEETQYF. CDR3 nucleotides: TGTGCCAGCAGTTACCCAGGGGAAGAGACCCAGTACTTC.

CDR3 in amino acids: CSVEFGYSTYEQYF. CDR3 DNA sequence: TGCAGCGTTGAATTTGGGTACAGTACCTACGAGCAGTACTTC. The V call is TRBV29-1, the J call TRBJ2-7; D ambiguous. The CDR3 runs 14 residues. Trimming shortened V by 2 bases and J by 2 bases, and 13 bases separated the two germline ends. From germline, CDR1 is SQVTM and CDR2 ANQGSEA.

V and J are TRBV5-1 and TRBJ1-4, with 7 bases fitting TRBD1. After removal of 7 bases from V and 2 bases from J, the junction contained 8 bases not matched to a gene. The germline CDR1 and CDR2 sequences are SGHRS and YFSETQ. This CDR3 has 15 amino acids. As DNA, the CDR3 is TGCGCCAGCGGGGGCGAAGGGGGCACTAATGAAAAACTGTTTTTT. Protein: CASGGEGGTNEKLFF.